One sample yielded the 18 T cell receptor beta chains listed below, sequenced in a study of T-cell reconstitution after alpha-beta-depleted transplantation in children. A TCRbeta library incorporating unique molecular identifiers was prepared. TCRdb re-derived calls from the PCR reads in MiXCR, one entry per CDR3 protein. The sample contains about 210,000 distinct CDR3 sequences, about 15% of which appear only once. This specimen was PBMCs, mostly from graft donor cells, taken 360 days after TCRalphabeta/CD19-depleted stem cell transplant. These receptors were collected from a male patient under 10 years old who had a stem cell transplant for acute lymphoblastic leukemia, so the T cells may come from the graft donor.

V gene TRBV11-2 combines with J gene TRBJ2-7; TRBD2 agrees at 7 bases. The CDR3 spans 14 residues. Germline values: CDR1 SGHAT, CDR2 FQNNGV. V trimming: 8 bases; J trimming: 3 bases; junction bases outside the gene matches: 10. The CDR3 protein is CASGRREKVYEQYF. CDR3 nucleotide sequence: TGTGCCAGCGGTAGGCGGGAGAAGGTCTACGAGCAGTACTTC.

V and J are TRBV5-5 and TRBJ2-4; TRBD1 matches at 8 bases. The V gene end was trimmed by 4 bases and the J gene end by 8 bases; junction bases not matched to a gene: 5. Per germline, CDR1 SGHKS and CDR2 YYEKEE (reference sequence). The CDR3 is 13 residues long. The chain's CDR3 is CASSGPDRDIQYF. The CDR3 nucleotides are TGTGCCAGCAGCGGGCCGGACAGGGACATTCAGTACTTC.

This chain links TRBV11-2 with TRBJ2-5; unclear D gene. The CDR3 is 11 amino acids. V shed 3 bases and J shed 5 bases, with 4 bases lying between them. From germline, CDR1 is SGHAT and CDR2 FQNNGV. In nucleotides, the CDR3 is TGTGCCAGCAGCTTCACGGAGACCCAGTACTTC. Translated: CASSFTETQYF.

J is TRBJ2-7 and V is TRBV29-1; 8 nucleotides agree with TRBD2. CDR3 size: 16 residues. With V trimmed by 5 bases and J by 7 bases, 19 bases remained unmatched. The germline gives CDR1 SQVTM, CDR2 ANQGSEA. CDR3 nucleotides: TGCAGCGTTTCGCGGTTTGCGGGAGGCTGGGTGGAGGAGCAGTACTTC. Translated, it gives CSVSRFAGGWVEEQYF.

This chain uses TRBV5-4 with TRBJ2-1; 11 bases are shared with TRBD1. The V and J ends lost 1 base and 1 base, in that order; junction bases with no gene match: 10. The germline V gene has CDR1 SGHNT and CDR2 YYREEE (reference sequence). CDR3 length equals 19 residues. CDR3 nucleotide sequence: TGTGCCAGCAGCTTGCCAGGGACAGGGGGAGGAAAGTCCTACAATGAGCAGTTCTTC. Amino acid sequence: CASSLPGTGGGKSYNEQFF.

This clonotype has a handful of counts. This chain links TRBV2 with TRBJ2-2; 11 bases match TRBD1. Trimming removed 6 bases from V and 6 bases from J; junction bases left unmatched: 9. The CDR3 runs to 16 residues. Germline values: CDR1 SNHLY, CDR2 FYNNEI. Here the CDR3 DNA reads TGTGCCAGCAGAGGAAATGGACAGGGGGCATCCGGGGAGCTGTTTTTT. This gives the protein CASRGNGQGASGELFF.

This clonotype was found a few times. The chain combines TRBV5-5 with TRBJ2-1; D might be TRBD1 or TRBD2, each matching 5 bases. CDR1 and CDR2 (germline): SGHKS, YYEKEE (reference sequence). V lost 7 bases and J lost 6, with 14 bases in between. The length of the CDR3 is 13 residues. The CDR3 reads CASGGAVTNEQFF. CDR3 in DNA: TGTGCCAGCGGGGGAGCGGTCACCAATGAGCAGTTCTTC.

The chain has TRBV9 and TRBJ2-7, with D perhaps matching TRBD1 (6 bases). Per germline, CDR1 SGDLS and CDR2 YYNGEE. V was clipped by 0 bases and J by 5 bases, with 15 bases between them. This CDR3 comprises 15 residues. CDR3 sequence: CASSVVGRGIDEQYF. For the CDR3, the DNA is TGTGCCAGCAGCGTAGTGGGCAGGGGTATAGACGAGCAGTACTTC.

This clonotype was seen repeatedly, ten times or more. V is TRBV20-1 and J is TRBJ1-1; possible D gene TRBD1, 6 bases. The CDR3 has 13 residues. The V and J ends lost 6 bases and 3 bases respectively, with 14 bases between them. Germline assignment: CDR1 DFQATT and CDR2 SNEGSKA (reference sequence). Written as DNA, the CDR3 is TGCAGTGCCACAGCGACAGGTTACACTGAAGCTTTCTTT. As protein: CSATATGYTEAFF.

This clonotype was counted many times. DNA of the CDR3: TGTGCCAGCAGTTCGTTAGCACAGGGTACGAGTAATGAGCAGTTCTTC. Translating gives CASSSLAQGTSNEQFF. The chain links TRBV2 to TRBJ2-1; a possible D gene is TRBD1 (6 bases). The germline V and J ends were trimmed by 5 bases and 7 bases, with 21 bases remaining between them. The CDR3 consists of 16 residues. Per germline, CDR1 SNHLY and CDR2 FYNNEI.

This clonotype has only a few counts. The rearrangement uses TRBV5-5 and TRBJ1-1; tentative D call: TRBD1 (6 bases). Per germline, CDR1 SGHKS and CDR2 YYEKEE (reference sequence). With 0 bases removed from V and 2 bases from J, the gap between germline ends came to 11 bases. The CDR3 has 15 amino acids. This CDR3 is CASSLDVQGNTEAFF. The CDR3 DNA reads TGTGCCAGCAGCTTGGACGTACAGGGTAACACTGAAGCTTTCTTT.

This clonotype was counted only a few times. The rearrangement links TRBV25-1 to TRBJ1-1; weak D call: TRBD1 (5 bases). V was cut by 3 bases and J by 3 bases, with 11 bases left in between. Germline values: CDR1 MGHDK, CDR2 SYGVNS. CDR3 length: 14 residues. In nucleotides, the CDR3 is TGTGCCAGCAGTGACCCCTGGGGGGACACTGAAGCTTTCTTT. Its translation is CASSDPWGDTEAFF. The entire variable domain, with the rest obtained from reference TRBV25-1 and TRBJ1-1, is as follows: EADIYQTPRYLVIGTGKKITLECSQTMGHDKMYWYQQDPGMELHLIHYSYGVNSTEKGDLSSESTVSRIRTEHFPLTLESARPSHTSQYLCASSDPWGDTEAFFGQGTRLTVV.

This chain connects TRBV2 to TRBJ2-2; perhaps TRBD2 as D (5 bases). Trimming pared 6 bases from V and 7 bases from J, leaving 12 bases between. This CDR3 contains 13 residues. Germline assignment: CDR1 SNHLY and CDR2 FYNNEI. The CDR3 nucleotides read TGTGCCAGCAGAAGCGGTCCTGGCGGGGAGCTGTTTTTT. It is translated as CASRSGPGGELFF. Supplemented by reference TRBV2 and TRBJ2-2, the full variable domain reads EPEVTQTPSHQVTQMGQEVILRCVPISNHLYFYWYRQILGQKVEFLVSFYNNEISEKSEIFDDQFSVERPDGSNFTLKIRSTKLEDSAMYFCASRSGPGGELFFGEGSRLTVL.

This sequence joins TRBV7-8 and TRBJ1-1; TRBD1 is a possible D gene (5 bases). V was clipped by 5 bases and J by 4 bases, with 17 bases between them. Germline loops: CDR1 SGHVS, CDR2 FQNEAQ. The CDR3 contains 15 residues. The DNA of the CDR3 is TGTGCCAGCAGCCTAGGTCCAGGGTTGACCACTGAAGCTTTCTTT. This translates into CASSLGPGLTTEAFF.

This clonotype was counted at least ten times. V is TRBV12-3 or TRBV12-4 and J is TRBJ2-5, with a tentative D call TRBD1 (5 bases). Trimming removed 5 bases at V and 7 bases at J, with 11 bases between. The CDR3 spans 12 residues. Written as DNA, the CDR3 is TGTGCCAGCAGTGACAGCCTCGTGACCCAGTACTTC. Protein product: CASSDSLVTQYF.

This clonotype turned up a few times. The rearrangement links TRBV11-2 to TRBJ1-1, with 7 bases aligning to TRBD1. The J segment lost 1 base and the V segment lost 5 bases, leaving 7 bases of the junction unmatched. The CDR3 is made up of 15 amino acids. Germline V gene data show CDR1 as SGHAT and CDR2 as FQNNGV. The CDR3 region is CASSPKQGKNTEAFF. For the CDR3, the DNA is TGTGCCAGCAGCCCCAAACAGGGGAAGAACACTGAAGCTTTCTTT. The entire variable domain, with the rest obtained from reference TRBV11-2 and TRBJ1-1, is as follows: EAGVAQSPRYKIIEKRQSVAFWCNPISGHATLYWYQQILGQGPKLLIQFQNNGVVDDSQLPKDRFSAERLKGVDSTLKIQPAKLEDSAVYLCASSPKQGKNTEAFFGQGTRLTVV.

The sample holds a few counts of this clonotype. This chain uses TRBV9 with TRBJ2-3; D unclear. The CDR3 runs 15 residues. Germline V gene data show CDR1 as SGDLS and CDR2 as YYNGEE. V dropped 4 bases and J dropped 3 bases, with 15 bases sitting between them. CDR3 coding DNA: TGTGCCAGCAGCTCGAGTGGGCCCCCTACAGATACGCAGTATTTT. This sequence encodes CASSSSGPPTDTQYF.

This clonotype was counted a few times. This chain joins TRBV27 and TRBJ2-5; perhaps TRBD1 as D (6 bases). The V and J ends lost 3 bases and 4 bases respectively, with 12 bases between them. The germline V gene has CDR1 MNHEY and CDR2 SMNVEV (reference sequence). The CDR3 sequence is 14 residues long. DNA of the CDR3: TGTGCCAGCAGTTTCTTGGACAGTGTAGAGACCCAGTACTTC. This gives the protein CASSFLDSVETQYF.